The rows below give T cell receptor beta chains drawn from one sample of a study of identical twins. Via MiXCR, TCRdb re-called the 5' RACE reads, giving one row per CDR3 protein. The sample contains around 340,000 distinct CDR3 sequences, about 9% of which appear only once. The material sequenced was naive T cells sorted from blood. The receptors come from a woman aged 45-65 years in good health. Both conserved end residues are part of each CDR3. The D gene is left open where the match is weak. Clone size is shown for a subset of rows, as once, few, many or a class of expanded clone.

d_call,j_call,v_call,clone_size,cdr3_nt,cdr3_aa
.,TRBJ1-6,TRBV25-1,many,TGTGCCAGTAAAAGTGCCGGAGATAATTCACCCCTCCACTTT,CASKSAGDNSPLHF
TRBD2,TRBJ2-7,TRBV20-1,.,TGCAGTGCTAGAGAAGGCCTTCTAGCGGGAGGCCTCTACGAGCAGTACTTC,CSAREGLLAGGLYEQYF
.,TRBJ2-5,TRBV7-6,.,TGTGCCAGCAGCCCTGATCCCCCGGGACACTACCAAGAGACCCAGTACTTC,CASSPDPPGHYQETQYF
TRBD1,TRBJ2-7,TRBV20-1,many,TGCAGTGTTACCACTGGGACAGGGGGTTCCTACGAGCAGTACTTC,CSVTTGTGGSYEQYF
TRBD2,TRBJ2-2,TRBV9,many,TGTGCCAGCAGCGTAGGTGTACTAGCGTCCGGGGAGCTGTTTTTT,CASSVGVLASGELFF
.,TRBJ2-1,TRBV6-4,many,TGTGCCAGCAGTGAATCGGCGGGATGGGAGCAGTTCTTC,CASSESAGWEQFF
TRBD2,TRBJ2-1,TRBV10-3,few,TGTGCCATCAGTGAGTCTCTAGCGGGAGGGATCTACAATGAGCAGTTCTTC,CAISESLAGGIYNEQFF
.,TRBJ2-3,TRBV9,many,TGTGCCAGCGGCTCGATGAAGAGCACAGATACGCAGTATTTT,CASGSMKSTDTQYF
.,TRBJ2-1,TRBV5-1,many,TGCGCCAGCAGCTTGGTGGGGGACTACAATGAGCAGTTCTTC,CASSLVGDYNEQFF
TRBD2,TRBJ2-1,TRBV5-1,many,TGCGCCAGCAGCAGACCGGTTTCGGGAGGACCCAATGAGCAGTTCTTC,CASSRPVSGGPNEQFF
.,TRBJ1-1,TRBV2,many,TGTGCCAGCAGTGAAGCGGACACTGAAGCTTTCTTT,CASSEADTEAFF
.,TRBJ1-5,TRBV4-1,few,TGCGCCAGCGCTCTCGGGGAGGGTAAAGGTAATCAGCCCCAGCATTTT,CASALGEGKGNQPQHF
.,TRBJ1-1,TRBV19,.,TGTGCCAGTAGTATTCGGGACATCCGAAACACTGAAGCTTTCTTT,CASSIRDIRNTEAFF
.,TRBJ1-6,TRBV5-1,.,TGCGCCAGCAGTTTCTTCGGGGACGGACGTAGCCCGGCACCCCTCCACTTT,CASSFFGDGRSPAPLHF
TRBD2,TRBJ2-7,TRBV20-1,few,TGCAGTGCTAGACTAGCGGGAGGGCCTAACGAGCAGTACTTC,CSARLAGGPNEQYF
TRBD2,TRBJ2-1,TRBV5-1,few,TGCGCCAGCAGCTTGGGTGCTAGCGGGAATGAGCAGTTCTTC,CASSLGASGNEQFF
.,TRBJ2-3,TRBV11-3,.,TGTGCCAGCAGCTTATTCACTTCATCAGTCGGAGAAGGAGATACGCAGTATTTT,CASSLFTSSVGEGDTQYF
.,TRBJ2-5,TRBV18,few,TGTGCCAGCTCACCAGGATCCCAGCTCCAAGAGACCCAGTACTTC,CASSPGSQLQETQYF
.,TRBJ2-1,TRBV28,few,TGTGCCAGCTCCCTCCCGCGGGGCTCCTACAATGAGCAGTTCTTC,CASSLPRGSYNEQFF
.,TRBJ1-2,TRBV12-3/TRBV12-4,many,TGTGCCAGTAAGGGGGGTAGGGGCTACACCTTC,CASKGGRGYTF
TRBD2,TRBJ2-1,TRBV4-1,many,TGCGCCAGCAGCCAAAAACTAGCGGGCCTTCATGACAATGAGCAGTTCTTC,CASSQKLAGLHDNEQFF
TRBD2,TRBJ2-1,TRBV2,.,TGTGCCAGCAGTCCTAGCGGGAGGGCCTTTGAGCAGTTCTTC,CASSPSGRAFEQFF
.,TRBJ2-1,TRBV7-2,.,TGTGCCAGCAGCTTAAAGGCTACGCTGGGAGATGGGAATGAGCAGTTCTTC,CASSLKATLGDGNEQFF
.,TRBJ2-7,TRBV5-1,few,TGCGCCAGCAGCGCGGGGACACCCGATAAGGAGCAGTACTTC,CASSAGTPDKEQYF
.,TRBJ2-5,TRBV3-1,few,TGTGCCAGCAGCCAAGAAACGGGAGTGGGGAAAGAGACCCAGTACTTC,CASSQETGVGKETQYF
TRBD1,TRBJ2-7,TRBV7-7,once,TGTGCTAGCAGCCGGGACAGAGATTACGAGCAGTACTTC,CASSRDRDYEQYF
TRBD2,TRBJ2-1,TRBV12-3/TRBV12-4,few,TGTGCCAGCAGCCGACTAGCGGGGGGGTATTACAATGAGCAGTTCTTC,CASSRLAGGYYNEQFF
TRBD2,TRBJ2-3,TRBV10-3,.,TGTGCCATCAGTCTAGCGGGAGGACGCACAGATACGCAGTATTTT,CAISLAGGRTDTQYF
TRBD2,TRBJ2-1,TRBV29-1,many,TGCAGCACTATAGCGGGAGTTACTGAGCAGTTCTTC,CSTIAGVTEQFF
.,TRBJ2-7,TRBV12-5,few,TGTGCTAGTGGTTTGGTGGGAAAGGTGGGTAGATCGAACGAGCAGTACTTC,CASGLVGKVGRSNEQYF
.,TRBJ1-1,TRBV5-1,.,TGCGCCAGCAGCTCCACATGGTCCGTTACTGAAGCTTTCTTT,CASSSTWSVTEAFF
.,TRBJ2-4,TRBV12-3/TRBV12-4,.,TGTGCCAGCAGTTTCGGCTCGGGCCCCAAAAACATTCAGTACTTC,CASSFGSGPKNIQYF
.,TRBJ1-5,TRBV2,.,TGTGCCAGCAGGGCGGACGGGGCAGGGGCCCAGCATTTT,CASRADGAGAQHF
TRBD2,TRBJ2-5,TRBV10-3,many,TGTGCCATCGGATCATGGGTTAGCGGGGCCCAGGGGACCCAGTACTTC,CAIGSWVSGAQGTQYF
.,TRBJ2-3,TRBV20-1,few,TGCAGTGCTACCTCAGTCCCAGATACGCAGTATTTT,CSATSVPDTQYF
TRBD1,TRBJ1-2,TRBV6-5,few,TGTGCCAGCAGTTCCACATCCCCACCTGACAGGGACGGCTACACCTTC,CASSSTSPPDRDGYTF
.,TRBJ1-1,TRBV20-1,.,TGCAGTGCTAGTCCGGGACGGATGAACACTGAAGCTTTCTTT,CSASPGRMNTEAFF
.,TRBJ2-7,TRBV4-1,.,TGCGCCAGCAGCCAAGAGGGTAGTTACTCCTACGAGCAGTACTTC,CASSQEGSYSYEQYF
.,TRBJ2-7,TRBV7-7,few,TGTGCTAGCAGCTTAGGGGCCCCCTACGAGCAGTACTTC,CASSLGAPYEQYF
.,TRBJ2-5,TRBV12-3/TRBV12-4,few,TGTGCCAGCAGTTTAGTACAGGGACGGGAGACCCAGTACTTC,CASSLVQGRETQYF
.,TRBJ2-1,TRBV12-3/TRBV12-4,many,TGTGCCAGCAGTTCTTCCCCCCTTGGTGATGAGCAGTTCTTC,CASSSSPLGDEQFF
TRBD1,TRBJ2-1,TRBV12-3/TRBV12-4,few,TGTGCCAGCAGCCTGGGAGGACAGGGGAAGAGAAATGAGCAGTTCTTC,CASSLGGQGKRNEQFF
.,TRBJ2-1,TRBV12-3/TRBV12-4,few,TGTGCCAGCAGTTTTGGGGGAGAGATCAATGAGCAGTTCTTC,CASSFGGEINEQFF
.,TRBJ2-5,TRBV3-1,many,TGTGCCAGCAGCCAAGATCGGGGGGAGACCCAGTACTTC,CASSQDRGETQYF
.,TRBJ2-5,TRBV14,.,TGTGCCAGCAGCCAGAATACAGGGCGACTTTTGCAGACCCAGTACTTC,CASSQNTGRLLQTQYF
TRBD1,TRBJ1-2,TRBV5-6,.,TGTGCCAGCAGCTTGGGGGACAGTCCATATGGCTACACCTTC,CASSLGDSPYGYTF
.,TRBJ2-3,TRBV7-8,.,TGTGCCAGCAGCCTCCGGCGCGGTGCTAGCACAGATACGCAGTATTTT,CASSLRRGASTDTQYF
.,TRBJ1-4,TRBV5-1,.,TGCGCCAGCAGCTTGGCTGGGGAAAAACTGTTTTTT,CASSLAGEKLFF
.,TRBJ1-1,TRBV10-3,many,TGTGCCATCAGTGGCATCCCTGGGGGGACTGAAGCTTTCTTT,CAISGIPGGTEAFF
TRBD2,TRBJ2-1,TRBV5-1,many,TGCGCCAGCAGCGAGCGGGAGAGCTCCTACAATGAGCAGTTCTTC,CASSERESSYNEQFF
TRBD1,TRBJ2-1,TRBV24-1,many,TGTGCCACCAGTGAACCCCGGGGACAGGGTATCAATGAGCAGTTCTTC,CATSEPRGQGINEQFF
.,TRBJ2-1,TRBV5-6,.,TGTGCCAGCAGCGCTACCCGGGGTCCCTACAATGAGCAGTTCTTC,CASSATRGPYNEQFF
.,TRBJ2-1,TRBV29-1,many,TGCAGCGTTTTGCCCCGAGTAAGCTCCTACAATGAGCAGTTCTTC,CSVLPRVSSYNEQFF
.,TRBJ1-1,TRBV3-1,few,TGTGCCAGCAGCCACGGGGGCTTGGGCACTGAAGCTTTCTTT,CASSHGGLGTEAFF